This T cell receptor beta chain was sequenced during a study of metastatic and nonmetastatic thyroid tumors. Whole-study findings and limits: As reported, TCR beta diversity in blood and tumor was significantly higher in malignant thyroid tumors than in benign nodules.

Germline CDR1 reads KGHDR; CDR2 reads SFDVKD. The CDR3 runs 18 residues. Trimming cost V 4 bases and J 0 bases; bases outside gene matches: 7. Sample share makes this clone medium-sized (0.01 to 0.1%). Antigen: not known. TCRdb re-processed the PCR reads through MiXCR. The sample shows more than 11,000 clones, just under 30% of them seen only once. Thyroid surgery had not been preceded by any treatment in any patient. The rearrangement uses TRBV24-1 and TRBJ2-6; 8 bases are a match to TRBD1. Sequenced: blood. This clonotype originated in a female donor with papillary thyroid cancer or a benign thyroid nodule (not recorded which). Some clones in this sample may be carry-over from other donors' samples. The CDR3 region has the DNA TGTGCCACCAGTGACCCCGGGACAGGAAGCTCTGGGGCCAACGTCCTGACTTTC. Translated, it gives CATSDPGTGSSGANVLTF.